Presented here are 15 T cell receptor beta chains from one specimen sequenced in a study of shared clonotypes between healthy human individuals. Positive CCR7 selection of CD45RO-negative cells yielded the naive CD8 cells, and terminally differentiated effector memory CD45RA+ cells were excluded. The protocol was immunoSEQ multiplex PCR, while the TCRdb copy is restricted to in-frame clones and leaves out a portion. The data show millions of clones, with just under 95% seen just once and 0.9% to 1.3% held by the top ten. Sequenced material: naive CD8+ T cells sorted from blood. All receptors derive from a man younger than 30 in good health.

The chain links TRBV4-3 to TRBJ2-7, with a weak D call TRBD2 (6 bases). The germline gives CDR1 LGHNA, CDR2 YSLEER. V lost 3 bases and J 2 bases, leaving 14 bases between the germline ends. This CDR3 contains 15 residues. CDR3 in amino acids: CASSQYWGTAYEQYF. CDR3 nucleotides: TGCGCCAGCAGCCAGTACTGGGGGACTGCCTACGAGCAGTACTTC.

This clone was observed a few times. The sample holds other DNA sequences that translate to the same CDR3. The genes are TRBV9 and TRBJ2-7; 14 bases line up with TRBD2. The CDR3 sequence is 15 residues long. Germline V CDR1 and CDR2: SGDLS, YYNGEE. The trim removed 2 bases at V and 4 bases at J, leaving 2 bases unmatched. CDR3 residues: CASSVGTSGSYEQYF. The CDR3 DNA reads as TGTGCCAGCAGCGTGGGGACTAGCGGGAGTTACGAGCAGTACTTC.

This clone was counted only a few times. The chain recombines TRBV30 with TRBJ1-5, with D possibly TRBD1 on 5 matching bases. The length of the CDR3 is 17 residues. V was pared by 2 bases and J by 5 bases, with 22 bases between. The V gene's germline CDR1 is GTSNPN and CDR2 SVGIG (reference sequence). CDR3 region: CAWSRVPRDRADQPQHF. As DNA, the CDR3 is TGTGCCTGGAGTAGGGTCCCCCGCGACAGAGCTGATCAGCCCCAGCATTTT.

The rearrangement uses TRBV5-1 and TRBJ1-1; D uncertain. CDR1 and CDR2 from the germline V gene are SGHRS and YFSETQ. The CDR3 is 13 residues long. V was pared by 2 bases and J by 4 bases, with 9 bases between. The CDR3 bases are TGCGCCAGCAGCTTCAGGAAGTCCACTGAAGCTTTCTTT. This codes for CASSFRKSTEAFF.

The chain links TRBV11-2 to TRBJ2-7; tentatively, D is TRBD1 (5 bases). There are 14 residues in the CDR3. The V end lost 5 bases, the J end lost 2 bases, and 13 bases lay between the germline ends. CDR1 and CDR2 (germline): SGHAT, FQNNGV. CDR3 region: CASSRPGKTYEQYF. The CDR3 region has the DNA TGTGCCAGCAGCAGACCAGGGAAAACCTACGAGCAGTACTTC.

V is TRBV27 and J is TRBJ1-5; tentatively, D is TRBD1 (5 bases). Looked up from germline, CDR1 is MNHEY and CDR2 is SMNVEV (reference sequence). V lost 5 bases to trimming and J lost 5 bases, with 16 bases between them. The CDR3 sequence is 15 residues long. The CDR3, as DNA: TGTGCCAGCAGTCAAGGACAAACCCGTTATCAGCCCCAGCATTTT. It encodes CASSQGQTRYQPQHF.

A single count supports this clone. An end of the junction differs from the germline gene, which may be a read error. This chain links TRBV7-7 with TRBJ2-2, with 12 bases that match TRBD2. Germline V CDR1 and CDR2: SSHAT, FNYEAQ (reference sequence). The CDR3 extends over 18 amino acids. In DNA form, the CDR3 reads TGTGCTAGCAGCTTCTGGCTAGCGGGAGGGCCGGACACCGGGGAGCTGTTTTTT. Residues: CASSFWLAGGPDTGELFF.

This chain links TRBV7-9 with TRBJ1-1; no firm D call. CDR3 size: 13 residues. Germline V CDR1 and CDR2: SEHNR, FQNEAQ (reference sequence). Between the trimmed V and J ends, which lost 5 bases and 5 bases, there was a span of 12 bases. The CDR3 region has the DNA TGTGCCAGCAGCCACGGGGTGAGGACTGAAGCTTTCTTT. It is translated as CASSHGVRTEAFF.

The genes are TRBV27 and TRBJ2-5; TRBD1 aligns across 7 bases. The V gene's germline CDR1 is MNHEY and CDR2 SMNVEV (reference sequence). The CDR3 has 14 residues. V shed 5 bases and J 5 bases; nucleotides not matched to a gene: 8. The CDR3 reads CASSQQGKGETQYF. The CDR3, as DNA: TGTGCCAGCAGTCAACAGGGGAAGGGGGAGACCCAGTACTTC.

Points on this clone: One end of the junction is discordant with germline, which a read error may explain. V gene TRBV27 combines with J gene TRBJ2-6; TRBD1 agrees at 7 bases. The length of the CDR3 is 15 residues. The V gene's germline CDR1 is MNHEY and CDR2 SMNVEV (reference sequence). CDR3: CASRPGGAGADVLTF. DNA of the CDR3: TGTGCCAGCAGACCAGGGGGTGCTGGGGCCGACGTCCTGACTTTC.

The chain couples TRBV30 to TRBJ1-1; TRBD1 is a possible D gene (6 bases). Germline CDR1 and CDR2: GTSNPN and SVGIG (reference sequence). The CDR3 covers 13 residues. V gave up 5 bases and J gave up 1 base, with 11 bases separating them. This chain's CDR3 is CAWSSQGNTEAFF. The CDR3 DNA sequence: TGTGCCTGGTCCTCACAGGGGAACACTGAAGCTTTCTTT.

CDR3 region: CASMGEDEAFF. The CDR3, as DNA: TGTGCCAGCATGGGCGAGGACGAAGCTTTCTTT. This chain connects TRBV2 to TRBJ1-1; D is unresolved. CDR1 is SNHLY and CDR2 is FYNNEI in the germline V gene. V shed 7 bases and J shed 8 bases, with 11 bases lying between them. The CDR3 is 11 amino acids.

The J gene is TRBJ2-3, the V gene TRBV5-6, with no clear D. The CDR3 covers 16 residues. Deletions cut 0 bases from V and 0 bases from J, with 11 bases between. Germline assignment: CDR1 SGHDT and CDR2 YYEEEE. The CDR3 nucleotides read TGTGCCAGCAGCTTGGAGCTGTTTACTAGCACAGATACGCAGTATTTT. Its translation is CASSLELFTSTDTQYF. The whole variable domain, filled in from reference TRBV5-6 and TRBJ2-3, reads DAGVTQSPTHLIKTRGQQVTLRCSPKSGHDTVSWYQQALGQGPQFIFQYYEEEERQRGNFPDRFSGHQFPNYSSELNVNALLLGDSALYLCASSLELFTSTDTQYFGPGTRLTVL.

The CDR3 bases are TGTGCCAGCACCCCCTGGGGGGCTTCTTCCCCAGGGAATGAGCAGTTCTTC. The encoded protein is CASTPWGASSPGNEQFF. The genes are TRBV7-2 and TRBJ2-1; perhaps D is TRBD1 or TRBD2 (6 bases each). CDR3 length equals 17 residues. V was pared by 7 bases and J by 7 bases, with 26 bases between. Germline assignment: CDR1 SGHTA and CDR2 FQGNSA.

The chain links TRBV5-4 to TRBJ2-7; the match to TRBD1 covers 7 bases. The germline gives CDR1 SGHNT, CDR2 YYREEE (reference sequence). Trimming removed 4 bases from V and 8 bases from J; junction bases left unmatched: 9. This CDR3 is built from 13 residues. Here the CDR3 DNA reads TGTGCCAGCAGCCTGACAGGGAATGGGAAGCAGTACTTC. This codes for CASSLTGNGKQYF.